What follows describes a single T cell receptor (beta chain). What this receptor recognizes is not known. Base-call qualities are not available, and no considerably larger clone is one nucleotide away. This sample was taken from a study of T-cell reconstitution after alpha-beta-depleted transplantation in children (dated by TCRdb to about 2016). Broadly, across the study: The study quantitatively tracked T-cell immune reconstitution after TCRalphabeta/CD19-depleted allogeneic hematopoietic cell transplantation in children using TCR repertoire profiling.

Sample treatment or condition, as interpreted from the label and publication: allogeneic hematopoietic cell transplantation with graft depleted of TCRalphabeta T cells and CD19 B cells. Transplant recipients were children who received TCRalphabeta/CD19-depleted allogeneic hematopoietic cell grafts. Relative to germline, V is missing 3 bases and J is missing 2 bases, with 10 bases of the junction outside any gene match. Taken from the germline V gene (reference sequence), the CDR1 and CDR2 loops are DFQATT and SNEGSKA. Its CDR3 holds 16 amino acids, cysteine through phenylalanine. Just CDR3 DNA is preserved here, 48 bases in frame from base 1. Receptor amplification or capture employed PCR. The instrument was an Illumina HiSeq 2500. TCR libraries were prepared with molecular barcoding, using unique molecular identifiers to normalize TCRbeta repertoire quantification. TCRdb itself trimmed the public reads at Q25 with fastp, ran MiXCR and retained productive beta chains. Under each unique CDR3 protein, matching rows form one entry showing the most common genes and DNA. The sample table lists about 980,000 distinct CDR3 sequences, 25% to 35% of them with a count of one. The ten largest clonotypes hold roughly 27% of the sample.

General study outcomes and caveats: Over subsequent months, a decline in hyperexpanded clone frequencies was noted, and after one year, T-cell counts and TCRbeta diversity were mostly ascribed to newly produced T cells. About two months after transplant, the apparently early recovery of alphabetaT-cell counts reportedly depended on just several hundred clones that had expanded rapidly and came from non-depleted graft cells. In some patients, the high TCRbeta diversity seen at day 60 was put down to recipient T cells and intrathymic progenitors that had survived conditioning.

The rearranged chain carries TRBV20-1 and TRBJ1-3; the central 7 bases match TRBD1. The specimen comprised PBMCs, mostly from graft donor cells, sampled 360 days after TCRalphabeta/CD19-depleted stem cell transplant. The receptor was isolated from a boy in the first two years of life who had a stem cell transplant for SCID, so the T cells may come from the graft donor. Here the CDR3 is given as CSAREPQGRTGNTIYF. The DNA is TGCAGTGCTAGGGAGCCACAGGGGAGGACTGGAAACACCATATATTTT.